The 24 T cell receptor beta chains reported below all come from one sample, sequenced in a study of regulatory T cells in long-lasting Graves disease. The authors built TCR beta libraries using iRepertoire HTBI primers and Arm-PCR of CDR3 regions. Via MiXCR, TCRdb re-called the multiplex PCR reads, giving one row per CDR3 protein. The repertoire consists of about 370,000 distinct CDR3 sequences, with about 16% occurring once and the leading ten covering around a fifth. Time point: newly diagnosed GD, antithyroid drugs for less than 3 months. PBMC-extracted RNA yielded the TCR library. This sample comprised peripheral blood mononuclear cells (PBMCs), obtained at new diagnosis, from a patient treated with antithyroid drugs. These receptors were collected from a female donor with Graves disease.

This clonotype was seen at least ten times. The chain carries TRBV5-5 and TRBJ2-5; D is perhaps TRBD1 or TRBD2 (5 bases each). Germline V lookup: CDR1 SGHKS, CDR2 YYEKEE (reference sequence). V was pared by 3 bases and J by 5 bases, with 11 bases between. This CDR3 is 13 amino acids long. CDR3 sequence reads: CASSWGKEETQYF. The CDR3 coding sequence is TGTGCCAGCAGCTGGGGGAAGGAGGAGACCCAGTACTTC. The entire variable domain, with the rest obtained from reference TRBV5-5 and TRBJ2-5, is as follows: DAGVTQSPTHLIKTRGQQVTLRCSPISGHKSVSWYQQVLGQGPQFIFQYYEKEERGRGNFPDRFSARQFPNYSSELNVNALLLGDSALYLCASSWGKEETQYFGPGTRLLVL.

This clonotype has a count of ten or more. The chain joins TRBV11-2 to TRBJ2-7; no firm D call. This CDR3 has 17 amino acids. Germline loops: CDR1 SGHAT, CDR2 FQNNGV. Trimming stripped 0 bases from V and 3 bases from J, with 18 bases between. CDR3 region: CASSLDPQSYLYYEQYF. In DNA, the CDR3 is TGTGCCAGCAGCTTAGATCCGCAGTCTTATCTCTACTACGAGCAGTACTTC.

This clonotype was seen more than once but under ten times. The chain joins TRBV20-1 to TRBJ2-3, with 7 bases fitting TRBD1. V gave up 5 bases and J gave up 4 bases; unmatched junction bases: 9. The germline CDR1 and CDR2 sequences are DFQATT and SNEGSKA (reference sequence). The CDR3 consists of 14 residues. CDR3 residues: CSALDRIGADTQYF. CDR3 DNA: TGCAGTGCTCTGGACAGGATTGGAGCAGATACGCAGTATTTT.

V and J are TRBV29-1 and TRBJ2-1; 11 nucleotides line up with TRBD2. The V segment lost 0 bases and the J segment 2 bases; nucleotides outside the gene matches: 9. CDR1 is SQVTM and CDR2 is ANQGSEA in the germline V gene. This CDR3 is 18 amino acids long. The chain's CDR3 is CSVEDLGLAGGPYNEQFF. DNA for the CDR3: TGCAGCGTTGAAGATCTGGGGCTAGCGGGAGGCCCCTACAATGAGCAGTTCTTC.

This clonotype was detected many times. The rearrangement links TRBV29-1 to TRBJ2-1, with 9 bases that match TRBD2. V dropped 5 bases and J dropped 6; count of bases not matched to a gene: 8. The CDR3 spans 14 residues. Per germline, CDR1 SQVTM and CDR2 ANQGSEA. This chain's CDR3 is CSVSELAGTNEQFF. The CDR3 DNA reads TGCAGCGTTTCAGAACTAGCGGGCACCAATGAGCAGTTCTTC.

The CDR3 sequence: CSARDRRNEKLFF. The CDR3, as DNA: TGCAGTGCGAGGGACAGGAGAAATGAAAAACTGTTTTTT. The V call is TRBV20-1, the J call TRBJ1-4, with 8 bases identical to TRBD1. Germline loops: CDR1 DFQATT, CDR2 SNEGSKA (reference sequence). V lost 6 bases to trimming and J lost 5 bases; unmatched junction nucleotides: 5. The CDR3 contains 13 residues.

This clonotype has at least ten counts. The chain employs TRBV6-2 or TRBV6-3 and TRBJ2-5; D is unclear. Germline V gives CDR1 MNHEY, CDR2 SVGEGT. The CDR3 totals 16 residues. Trimming removed 0 bases at V and 5 bases at J, with 16 bases between. CDR3 sequence: CASSYSRLDLGETQYF. CDR3 DNA: TGTGCCAGCAGTTACTCGAGGTTGGACCTAGGGGAGACCCAGTACTTC.

This clonotype was observed at least ten times. The chain employs TRBV12-3 or TRBV12-4 and TRBJ2-7; TRBD2 might be the D (6 bases). This CDR3 contains 12 residues. The V end was cut by 6 bases, the J end by 4 bases, with 10 bases between. DNA of the CDR3: TGTGCCAGCAGCGGGAGTGGGTACGAGCAGTACTTC. This encodes CASSGSGYEQYF.

This clonotype came up many times. V gene TRBV29-1 combines with J gene TRBJ1-2; D gene ambiguous. CDR3 size: 11 residues. Germline V lookup: CDR1 SQVTM, CDR2 ANQGSEA. Trimming removed 1 base from V and 14 bases from J, with 14 bases in between. In DNA form, the CDR3 reads TGCAGCGTTGAAGGTGGAAGTGGGGAGACCTTC. It is translated as CSVEGGSGETF.

Turning to this clonotype: Being one base from a much bigger clone, this may be a read error. In this CDR3 the conserved last residue, phenylalanine or tryptophan, is missing, so a read error is likely. This chain uses TRBV5-1 with TRBJ1-2; a weak D match, TRBD1 (5 bases). V lost 0 bases and J lost 0, with 12 bases in between. Germline CDR1 is SGHRS and CDR2 is YFSETQ. This CDR3 region has 16 residues. CDR3 sequence: CASSLGRQTANYGYTL. The CDR3 DNA is TGCGCCAGCAGCTTGGGTCGGCAGACAGCTAACTATGGCTACACCCTC.

This clonotype was recorded at least ten times. The V call is TRBV7-8, the J call TRBJ2-2, with TRBD1 identical over 9 bases. With V trimmed by 11 bases and J by 6 bases, 10 bases remained unmatched. From germline, CDR1 is SGHVS and CDR2 FQNEAQ. The CDR3 runs to 14 residues. CDR3 coding DNA: TGTGCCGCGATAACCAGACAGGGGGCCGGGGAGCTGTTTTTT. Its protein product is CAAITRQGAGELFF. The variable domain in full, with the rest retrieved from reference TRBV7-8 and TRBJ2-2, is GAGVSQSPRYKVAKRGQDVALRCDPISGHVSLFWYQQALGQGPEFLTYFQNEAQLDKSGLPSDRFFAERPEGSVSTLKIQRTQQEDSAVYLCAAITRQGAGELFFGEGSRLTVL.

The J gene is TRBJ2-1, the V gene TRBV5-1, with D hard to call. Germline V gene data show CDR1 as SGHRS and CDR2 as YFSETQ. V gave up 0 bases and J gave up 8 bases, with 12 bases separating them. The CDR3 contains 14 residues. CDR3 region: CASSLDGVIHEQFF. The CDR3, as DNA: TGCGCCAGCAGCTTGGACGGAGTCATCCATGAGCAGTTCTTC.

This clonotype has just a few counts. A much larger clonotype is one base distant, so this may be a read error. This chain connects TRBV2 to TRBJ1-1; D may be TRBD1 (5 bases). CDR1 and CDR2 (germline): SNHLY, FYNNEI. The CDR3 runs 13 residues. Deletions cut 8 bases from V and 1 base from J, with 11 bases between. The CDR3 DNA reads as TGTGCCAGCCGAATGGGGGGGAACACTGAAGCTTTCTTT. Its protein is CASRMGGNTEAFF.

This clonotype was counted at least ten times. This rearrangement joins TRBV28 to TRBJ2-7; no clear D. The CDR3 is made up of 11 amino acids. Germline V CDR1 and CDR2: MDHEN, SYDVKM. With 6 bases removed from V and 4 bases from J, the gap between germline ends came to 7 bases. This chain's CDR3 is CASRSVYEQYF. The CDR3 region has the DNA TGTGCCAGCAGATCGGTGTACGAGCAGTACTTC.

The sample holds many counts of this clonotype. The chain recombines TRBV7-2 with TRBJ1-1; D perhaps matches TRBD1 (6 bases). Between the trimmed V and J ends, which lost 5 bases and 5 bases, there was a span of 21 bases. Germline CDR1 reads SGHTA; CDR2 reads FQGNSA. The CDR3 runs 16 residues. In DNA form, the CDR3 reads TGTGCCAGCAGCATTAGGCACCCAGGGGTTGGGACTGAAGCTTTCTTT. Its translation is CASSIRHPGVGTEAFF.

This clonotype was seen a handful of times. The rearrangement joins TRBV10-3 to TRBJ1-5; D gene unclear. Trimming removed 0 bases at V and 3 bases at J, with 18 bases between. Looked up from germline, CDR1 is ENHRY and CDR2 is SYGVKD. This CDR3 is built from 18 residues. The CDR3 bases are TGTGCCATCAGTGAGTCGAGGAGCGACCTATATAACAATCAGCCCCAGCATTTT. It codes for CAISESRSDLYNNQPQHF.

Many counts were recorded for this clonotype. The rearrangement uses TRBV3-2 and TRBJ2-1; the D call TRBD2 from the table was never checked on the DNA. TRBV3-2 counts as a pseudogene. This CDR3 region has 15 residues. This CDR3 reads CASRTRGWGPRERFF. Here the CDR3 DNA reads TGTGCCAGCAGGACGAGAGGGTGGGGTCCGCGGGAACGGTTCTTC.

This clonotype was seen repeatedly, ten times or more. The chain carries TRBV20-1 and TRBJ2-7; the D gene could be TRBD1 or TRBD2 (5 bases each). This CDR3 region has 16 residues. V lost 0 bases and J 3 bases, leaving 18 bases between the germline ends. CDR1 DFQATT and CDR2 SNEGSKA come from the germline V gene (reference sequence). CDR3 in DNA: TGCAGTGCTAGAGAACAAATGGGACGGCGATACTACGAGCAGTACTTC. As protein: CSAREQMGRRYYEQYF.

The table lists this clonotype with many counts. The CDR3 DNA is TGTGCCAGCAGCCCATCAGAGGGGTGGGACACTGAAGCTTTCTTT. Translated: CASSPSEGWDTEAFF. The rearrangement joins TRBV7-9 to TRBJ1-1, with a possible D match to TRBD1 (5 bases). The CDR3 consists of 15 residues. Trimming shortened V by 5 bases and J by 3 bases, and 16 bases separated the two germline ends. Germline V gene sequence: CDR1 SEHNR, CDR2 FQNEAQ (reference sequence).

This chain joins TRBV6-1 and TRBJ2-5; D uncertain. V lost 3 bases, J lost 0 bases, and 5 bases lay in between. Per the germline V gene, CDR1 is MNHNS and CDR2 is SASEGT. The CDR3 extends over 13 amino acids. CDR3 sequence (DNA): TGTGCCAGCAGTGAGGAATACCAAGAGACCCAGTACTTC. This encodes CASSEEYQETQYF.

This clonotype was recorded at least ten times. The chain combines TRBV15 with TRBJ1-5, with TRBD1 as a possible D gene (5 bases). The CDR3 sequence is 15 residues long. Trimming pared 0 bases from V and 4 bases from J, leaving 10 bases between. The germline V gene encodes CDR1 LNHNV and CDR2 YYDKDF (reference sequence). The CDR3 here is CATSRDSGTNQPQHF. The CDR3 coding sequence is TGTGCCACCAGCAGAGATAGTGGGACGAATCAGCCCCAGCATTTT.

For the CDR3, the DNA is TGTGCCAGCAGTGTATACAGCTCTATGAACACTGAAGCTTTCTTT. Its translation: CASSVYSSMNTEAFF. The chain links TRBV6-1 to TRBJ1-1; D gene unclear. The germline V gene encodes CDR1 MNHNS and CDR2 SASEGT. CDR3 length equals 15 residues. V lost 4 bases and J lost 0, with 12 bases in between.

CDR3 sequence: CASSESPMNTEAFF. CDR3 nucleotides: TGTGCCAGCAGTGAATCTCCGATGAACACTGAAGCTTTCTTT. The chain employs TRBV12-3 or TRBV12-4 and TRBJ1-1, with D unclear. The V and J ends lost 5 bases and 0 bases respectively, with 10 bases between them. This CDR3 spans 14 amino acids.

In its sample, this clonotype was seen many times. This chain joins TRBV20-1 and TRBJ2-1; 8 nucleotides line up with TRBD1. Losses at the gene ends were 5 bases for V and 0 bases for J; bases not matched to a gene: 12. Germline V gene sequence: CDR1 DFQATT, CDR2 SNEGSKA (reference sequence). The CDR3 is made up of 17 amino acids. Here the CDR3 DNA reads TGCAGTGCTCAGGACAGGGCCGGTTATCGCTCCTACAATGAGCAGTTCTTC. This codes for CSAQDRAGYRSYNEQFF.